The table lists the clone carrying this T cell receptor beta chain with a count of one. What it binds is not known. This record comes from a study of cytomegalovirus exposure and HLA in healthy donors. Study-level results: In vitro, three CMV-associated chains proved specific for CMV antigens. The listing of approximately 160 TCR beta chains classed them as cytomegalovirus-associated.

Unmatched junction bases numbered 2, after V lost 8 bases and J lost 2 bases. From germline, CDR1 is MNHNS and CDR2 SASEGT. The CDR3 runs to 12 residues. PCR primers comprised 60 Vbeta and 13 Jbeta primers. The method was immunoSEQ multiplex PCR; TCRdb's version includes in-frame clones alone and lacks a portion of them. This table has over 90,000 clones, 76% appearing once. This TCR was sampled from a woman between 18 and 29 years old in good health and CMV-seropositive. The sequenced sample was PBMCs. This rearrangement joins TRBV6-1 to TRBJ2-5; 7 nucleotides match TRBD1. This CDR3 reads CASQGQQETQYF. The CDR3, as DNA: TGTGCCAGCCAGGGACAGCAAGAGACCCAGTACTTC.